The rows below give T cell receptor beta chains drawn from one sample of a study of cytomegalovirus exposure and HLA in healthy donors. The repertoire was sequenced with immunoSEQ multiplex PCR; TCRdb's copy has only in-frame clones and lacks some. The sample contains roughly 150,000 clones, just under 70% of which appear only once. The sequenced material came from PBMCs. The receptors were sampled from a man between 60 and 75 years old in good health and CMV-seronegative. Both conserved end residues are part of each CDR3. The order of the fields is V gene, J gene, CDR3 protein.

v_gene: TRBV5-1; j_gene: TRBJ2-5; CDR3aa: CASSLQSTGGSAGETQYF
v_gene: TRBV7-2; j_gene: TRBJ2-1; CDR3aa: CASSLRGLAGVNEQFF
v_gene: TRBV9; j_gene: TRBJ2-7; CDR3aa: CASSVQQGSYEQYF
v_gene: TRBV6-1; j_gene: TRBJ2-2; CDR3aa: CASSEALAGRDTGELFF
v_gene: TRBV5-1; j_gene: TRBJ2-3; CDR3aa: CASTLTVSSTDTQYF
v_gene: TRBV7-9; j_gene: TRBJ2-7; CDR3aa: CASSLGTGLATSYEQYF
v_gene: TRBV5-6; j_gene: TRBJ2-3; CDR3aa: CASSSLAVLTDTQYF
v_gene: TRBV5-1; j_gene: TRBJ2-1; CDR3aa: CASSSHTGGPPYNEQFF
v_gene: TRBV5-4; j_gene: TRBJ1-1; CDR3aa: CASSLAGGLRTEAFF
v_gene: TRBV7-3; j_gene: TRBJ2-3; CDR3aa: CASSLQGDPTDTQYF
v_gene: TRBV5-6; j_gene: TRBJ1-1; CDR3aa: CASSYRTETMNTEAFF
v_gene: TRBV5-1; j_gene: TRBJ1-2; CDR3aa: CASSFSGNGYPF
v_gene: TRBV9; j_gene: TRBJ1-1; CDR3aa: CASSRDTRSEAFF
v_gene: TRBV5-1; j_gene: TRBJ2-1; CDR3aa: CASSLSARDEQFF
v_gene: TRBV6-5; j_gene: TRBJ1-1; CDR3aa: CASSYSFQGNTEAFF
v_gene: TRBV30; j_gene: TRBJ2-2; CDR3aa: CASRKDRGVTGELFF
v_gene: TRBV5-1; j_gene: TRBJ1-4; CDR3aa: CASSLGGRKDEKLFF
v_gene: TRBV11-1; j_gene: TRBJ2-2; CDR3aa: CASSPEGRIGELFF
v_gene: TRBV28; j_gene: TRBJ2-5; CDR3aa: CASSRGQGFFLETQYF
v_gene: TRBV30; j_gene: TRBJ2-2; CDR3aa: CAWSVYGDRGDTGELFF
v_gene: TRBV11-2; j_gene: TRBJ2-5; CDR3aa: CASSLYGEGRETQYF
v_gene: TRBV7-2; j_gene: TRBJ2-5; CDR3aa: CASSPGLAKETQYF
v_gene: TRBV10-3; j_gene: TRBJ2-5; CDR3aa: CAISEPRETQYF
v_gene: TRBV4-1; j_gene: TRBJ2-7; CDR3aa: CASSLRDRAGEQYF
v_gene: TRBV28; j_gene: TRBJ2-3; CDR3aa: CASSFTSGRAKADTQYF
v_gene: TRBV28; j_gene: TRBJ1-2; CDR3aa: CASSSSIANYGYTF
v_gene: TRBV14; j_gene: TRBJ1-4; CDR3aa: CASSQGDRVNEKLFF
v_gene: TRBV7-2; j_gene: TRBJ2-3; CDR3aa: CASSLIAGADTQYF
v_gene: TRBV29-1; j_gene: TRBJ2-2; CDR3aa: CSVGFGGGPGELFF
v_gene: TRBV11-2; j_gene: TRBJ2-2; CDR3aa: CASSSGGAAGELFF
v_gene: TRBV25-1; j_gene: TRBJ2-2; CDR3aa: CASSERGGTGELFF
v_gene: TRBV5-5; j_gene: TRBJ2-1; CDR3aa: CASSLVVTGSYNEQFF
v_gene: TRBV5-1; j_gene: TRBJ2-7; CDR3aa: CASSLGGTNPWDEQYF
v_gene: TRBV5-1; j_gene: TRBJ2-2; CDR3aa: CASSLAGTPKTGELFF
v_gene: TRBV27; j_gene: TRBJ2-1; CDR3aa: CASTPGLAPSNEQFF
v_gene: TRBV9; j_gene: TRBJ2-3; CDR3aa: CASSQGGRGTDTQYF
v_gene: TRBV4-1; j_gene: TRBJ2-3; CDR3aa: CASSRGASTDTQYF
v_gene: TRBV15; j_gene: TRBJ2-7; CDR3aa: CATSFRLAGSYEQYF
v_gene: TRBV5-1; j_gene: TRBJ1-4; CDR3aa: CASSVGQEDEKLFF
v_gene: TRBV6-6; j_gene: TRBJ1-5; CDR3aa: CASSPDRGGQPQHF
v_gene: TRBV6-4; j_gene: TRBJ2-7; CDR3aa: CASRTTGDLNYEQYF
v_gene: TRBV30; j_gene: TRBJ2-7; CDR3aa: CAWSPTWDTNSYEQYF
v_gene: TRBV11-2; j_gene: TRBJ2-7; CDR3aa: CASSLDHAPPYEQYF
v_gene: TRBV27; j_gene: TRBJ2-7; CDR3aa: CASSLGTGGYYEQYF
v_gene: TRBV6-6; j_gene: TRBJ2-7; CDR3aa: CASSYPRDAYEQYF
v_gene: TRBV5-4; j_gene: TRBJ2-3; CDR3aa: CASSLPSGQGPDTQYF
v_gene: TRBV6-5; j_gene: TRBJ1-2; CDR3aa: CASRPTGNYGYTF
v_gene: TRBV18; j_gene: TRBJ1-1; CDR3aa: CASSPIPATGISTEAFF